These 7 T cell receptor beta chains came from one sample sequenced in a study of shared clonotypes between healthy human individuals. Only in-frame clones appear in the TCRdb table, and some are missing; sequencing was by immunoSEQ multiplex PCR. The sample records 950,000 to 1,300,000 clones, roughly 75% being singletons. What was sequenced was memory CD4+ T cells sorted from blood. Subset defined: CD45RA-negative fraction. The receptors shown here come from a man aged 18 to 30 in good health.

The V and J genes are TRBV7-2 and TRBJ2-5; 12 bases align to TRBD2. This CDR3 contains 16 residues. Unmatched junction bases numbered 9, after V lost 5 bases and J lost 5 bases. CDR1 and CDR2 from the germline V gene are SGHTA and FQGNSA. The CDR3 bases are TGTGCCAGCAGCCCCGCCCTAGCGGGGGGGCAGGAGACCCAGTACTTC. Translating it yields CASSPALAGGQETQYF.

The chain is built from TRBV4-2 and TRBJ1-4, with TRBD1 as a possible D gene (5 bases). The CDR3 is made up of 14 amino acids. Germline values: CDR1 LGHNA, CDR2 YNFKEQ. Deletions cut 1 base from V and 8 bases from J, with 11 bases between. CDR3 protein: CASSQGGAGEKLFF. CDR3 DNA: TGTGCCAGCAGCCAAGGAGGGGCTGGGGAAAAACTGTTTTTT.

The chain links TRBV5-4 to TRBJ1-1; 7 bases are shared with TRBD1. This CDR3 contains 16 residues. J gave up 0 bases and V 8 bases, and 13 bases lay outside the gene matches. The V gene's germline CDR1 is SGHNT and CDR2 YYREEE (reference sequence). The CDR3 loop reads CASSPLGGFMNTEAFF. The CDR3 region has the DNA TGTGCCAGTTCCCCTTTAGGGGGCTTTATGAACACTGAAGCTTTCTTT.

To note about this clone: Different DNA sequences within this sample yield the same CDR3. The chain recombines TRBV18 with TRBJ2-5; TRBD2 matches at 7 bases. The CDR3 totals 13 residues. The J segment lost 5 bases and the V segment lost 0 bases, leaving 0 bases of the junction unmatched. CDR1 and CDR2 from the germline V gene are KGHSH and LQKENI. The CDR3 sequence: CASSPPGGETQYF. The DNA of the CDR3 is TGTGCCAGCTCACCACCGGGGGGGGAGACCCAGTACTTC.

This sequence joins TRBV19 and TRBJ1-2; perhaps TRBD1 as D (6 bases). The CDR3 is 14 amino acids. The germline CDR1 and CDR2 sequences are LNHDA and SQIVND (reference sequence). The V end was cut by 5 bases, the J end by 3 bases, with 13 bases between. In DNA, the CDR3 is TGTGCCAGTAGTTTCGGGGGCCCCTACTATGGCTACACCTTC. Translated: CASSFGGPYYGYTF. The variable domain in full, with the rest retrieved from reference TRBV19 and TRBJ1-2, is DGGITQSPKYLFRKEGQNVTLSCEQNLNHDAMYWYRQDPGQGLRLIYYSQIVNDFQKGDIAEGYSVSREKKESFPLTVTSAQKNPTAFYLCASSFGGPYYGYTFGSGTRLTVV.

This chain connects TRBV27 to TRBJ2-7; 10 bases match TRBD1. The CDR3 is made up of 17 amino acids. V lost 3 bases and J lost 5; bases outside the gene matches: 13. Per germline, CDR1 MNHEY and CDR2 SMNVEV (reference sequence). CDR3 loop: CASSFSVPGQGWNEQYF. Here the CDR3 DNA reads TGTGCCAGCAGTTTCTCCGTTCCGGGACAGGGGTGGAACGAGCAGTACTTC.

The chain is built from TRBV5-1 and TRBJ2-2; TRBD1 matches at 8 bases. CDR3 length: 15 residues. The V gene's germline CDR1 is SGHRS and CDR2 YFSETQ. With 4 bases clipped from V and 2 bases from J, the junction kept 4 bases outside the gene matches. CDR3 residues: CASSAGGANTGELFF. The CDR3 region has the DNA TGCGCCAGCAGCGCAGGGGGCGCTAACACCGGGGAGCTGTTTTTT.